This T cell receptor beta chain was found in a study of blood T cell repertoires in COVID-19 (dated by TCRdb to 2020 to 2022). Study-level background: Samples from collaborators originated in the United States, Italy and Spain and spanned both the acute and convalescent phases of COVID-19. The material from the prospective study consisted of cDNA or gDNA derived from T cells, B-cell-depleted T cells, or PBMCs. Deeply sampled blood TCRbeta repertoires from subjects exposed to, actively infected with, or recovered from COVID-19 were included in the dataset. The repertoires were released in a freely available public database intended as a resource for research on the immune response to SARS-CoV-2. The samples were drawn from two sources: the first 160 participants of the ongoing ImmuneRACE study, and over 1,000 subjects contributed by 6 global collaborators. The sample metadata nearly always contained a de-identified subject ID, COVID-19 status, age in years and sex. Where available, HLA class I and class II types were obtained from metadata supplied by the sample provider rather than from assay-based typing.

The immunoSEQ Assay, a bias-controlled multiplex PCR, was used to amplify TCRbeta CDR3 regions from genomic DNA. Per the source publication's procedure: Within the assay, amplification of reference gene primers was used to estimate how many nucleated cells each sample contained. To quantify the absolute abundance of each unique TCRbeta CDR3 rearrangement, sequence reads were collapsed and filtered. For each sample, productive Simpson clonality was calculated as the square root of Simpson's diversity index across productive rearrangements. The immuneACCESS repertoire file appears here via TCRdb, limited to in-frame rearrangements. These files lack a portion of the clones; in checked studies, under half of the deficit traces to unresolved V genes, and the cause of the others is not known. The DNA was the basis for D and trimming; V, J and clone size are from that table. This sample has around 70,000 clones in its table, and roughly 77% of those were observed once. The top ten clones comprise around 9.6% of the sample.

Overall study outcomes, separate from this receptor: The quantity of clinical and demographic metadata differed by source and by participant and was supplied without curation.

Deletion took 4 bases off V and 1 base off J, with a span of 8 bases between the germline ends. CDR1 and CDR2, per the germline V gene, are MDHEN and SYDVKM. The CDR3 numbers 14 residues from cysteine through phenylalanine. The retained sequence is limited to the CDR3, 42 bases, with the frame set at the first base. As to this clone: The antigen it binds to is not known. There are no base qualities to consult, and no much larger clone falls within one base.

Whole blood was collected in K2EDTA tubes by collaborating institutions according to the institutions' own protocols. For TCRbeta analysis, collaborators shipped samples in one of three forms: frozen whole blood, isolated PBMCs, or DNA extracted from either of those sample types. Sequencing used peripheral blood. The receptor comes from a human donor in a cohort sampled during active COVID-19. In this chain, TRBV28 is recombined with TRBJ2-4; no D gene is confidently identified. The CDR3: CASSYGGAKNIQYF. At the DNA level, the sequence is TGTGCCAGCAGTTACGGCGGTGCCAAAAACATTCAGTACTTC.